This TCR beta chain was sequenced during a study of OX40 agonist ivuxolimab in advanced cancers. Study-level background: Patients received ivuxolimab, an agonistic anti-OX40 (CD134) antibody. Cancers in dose escalation were hepatocellular, melanoma, renal cell and head and neck. Whole-study findings and limits: Expanded peripheral T cell antigen specificity was not determined. Doses of 0.1 to 3.0 mg/kg were accompanied by clonal expansion of CD4+ and CD8+ blood T cells by week 6.

The repertoire was sequenced with immunoSEQ multiplex PCR; TCRdb's copy has only in-frame clones and lacks some. The sample holds 7,500 to 9,000 clones; roughly 70% are singletons and the top ten take 27%. This clone is a singleton in its sample. The antigen is not known. The length of the CDR3 is 14 residues. Trimming shortened V by 4 bases and J by 3 bases, and 9 bases separated the two germline ends. Germline lookup yields CDR1 MNHEY and CDR2 SVGAGI. This TCR came from an adult with an advanced solid tumor such as melanoma, head and neck, liver or kidney cancer. The chain has TRBV6-5 and TRBJ2-2; D remains unclear. This sample comprised CD4+ or CD8+ T cells sorted from blood, obtained in a trial of the OX40 agonist ivuxolimab. Here the CDR3 DNA reads TGTGCCAGCAGTTTCTACTCTGACACCGGGGAGCTGTTTTTT. Its protein is CASSFYSDTGELFF.